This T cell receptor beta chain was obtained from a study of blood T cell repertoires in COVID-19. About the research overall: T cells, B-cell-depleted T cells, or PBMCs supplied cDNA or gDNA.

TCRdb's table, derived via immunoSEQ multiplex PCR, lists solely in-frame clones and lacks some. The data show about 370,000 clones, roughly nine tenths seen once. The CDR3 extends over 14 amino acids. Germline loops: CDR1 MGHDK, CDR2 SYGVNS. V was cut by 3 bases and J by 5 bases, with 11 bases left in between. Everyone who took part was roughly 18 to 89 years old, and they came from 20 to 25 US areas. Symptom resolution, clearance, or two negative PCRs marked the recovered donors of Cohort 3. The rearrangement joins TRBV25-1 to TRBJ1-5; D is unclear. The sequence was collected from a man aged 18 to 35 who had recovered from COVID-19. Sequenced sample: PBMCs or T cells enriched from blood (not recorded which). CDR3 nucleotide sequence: TGTGCCAGCAGTGACCCTACAGCTTATCAGCCCCAGCATTTT. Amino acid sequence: CASSDPTAYQPQHF.